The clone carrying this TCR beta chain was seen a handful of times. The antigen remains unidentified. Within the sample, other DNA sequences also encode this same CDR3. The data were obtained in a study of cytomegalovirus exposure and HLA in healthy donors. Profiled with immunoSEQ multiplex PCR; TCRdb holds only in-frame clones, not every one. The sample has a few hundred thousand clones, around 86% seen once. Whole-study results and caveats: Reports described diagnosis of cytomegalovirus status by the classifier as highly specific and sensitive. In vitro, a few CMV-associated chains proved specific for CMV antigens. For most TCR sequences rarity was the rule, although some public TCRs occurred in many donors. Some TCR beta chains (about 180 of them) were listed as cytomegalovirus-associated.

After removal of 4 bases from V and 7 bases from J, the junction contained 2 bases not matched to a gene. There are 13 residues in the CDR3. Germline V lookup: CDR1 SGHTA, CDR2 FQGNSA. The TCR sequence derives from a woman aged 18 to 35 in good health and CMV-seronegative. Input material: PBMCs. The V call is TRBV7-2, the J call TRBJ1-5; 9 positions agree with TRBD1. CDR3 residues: CASSYRGQQPQHF. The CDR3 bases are TGTGCCAGCAGCTACAGGGGGCAACAGCCCCAGCATTTT.